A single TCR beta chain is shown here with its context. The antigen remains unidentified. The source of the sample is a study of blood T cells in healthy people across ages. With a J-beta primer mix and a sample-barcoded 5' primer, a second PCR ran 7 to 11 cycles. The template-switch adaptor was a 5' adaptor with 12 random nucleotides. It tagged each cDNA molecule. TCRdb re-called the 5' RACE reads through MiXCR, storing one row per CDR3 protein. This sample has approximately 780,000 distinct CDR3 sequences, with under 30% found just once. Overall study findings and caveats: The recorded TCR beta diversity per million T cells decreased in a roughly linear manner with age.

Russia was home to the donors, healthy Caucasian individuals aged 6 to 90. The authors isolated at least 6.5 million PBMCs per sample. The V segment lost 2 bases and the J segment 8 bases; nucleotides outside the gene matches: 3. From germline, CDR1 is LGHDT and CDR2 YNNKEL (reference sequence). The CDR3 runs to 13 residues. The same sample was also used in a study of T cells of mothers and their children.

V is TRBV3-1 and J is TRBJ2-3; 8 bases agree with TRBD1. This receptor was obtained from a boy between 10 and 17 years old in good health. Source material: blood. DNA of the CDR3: TGTGCCAGCAGCCAACCAGGGGGCAGTACGCAGTATTTT. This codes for CASSQPGGSTQYF.